The rows below give T cell receptor beta chains drawn from one sample of a study of T-cell memory formation after mild COVID-19. TCRdb re-called the 5' RACE reads with MiXCR, one entry per CDR3 protein. The data contain hundreds of thousands of distinct CDR3 sequences, less than 25% of them singletons. Material for sequencing was PBMCs or a T cell subset sorted from them (not recorded which). These receptors were obtained from an adult woman who had mild COVID-19 (a few samples of this study predate the infection). Cell type and time point are not known. CDR3s include the opening cysteine and the closing phenylalanine or tryptophan. Fields, in order: CDR3 DNA, CDR3 protein, D gene, clone size, V gene, J gene. D genes are given only for firm matches. The size entry is marked missing in some rows and otherwise reads once, few, many or a size class.

CDR3nt: TGCGCCAGCAGCCAAGATACAGGGACAGGCAGAATGAACACTGAAGCTTTCTTT
CDR3aa: CASSQDTGTGRMNTEAFF
d_gene: TRBD1
abundance: NA
v_gene: TRBV4-1
j_gene: TRBJ1-1

CDR3nt: TGTGCCACCAGTCGATCCGACAGGGGGAACACTGAAGCTTTCTTT
CDR3aa: CATSRSDRGNTEAFF
d_gene: TRBD1
abundance: NA
v_gene: TRBV24-1
j_gene: TRBJ1-1

CDR3nt: TGCGCCAGCAGGGACATCTCGAATGAGCAGTTCTTC
CDR3aa: CASRDISNEQFF
d_gene: NA
abundance: few
v_gene: TRBV4-1
j_gene: TRBJ2-1

CDR3nt: TGTGCCAGCAGCAGTGACCGGGGCAGGATATGGGAGCAGTACTTC
CDR3aa: CASSSDRGRIWEQYF
d_gene: NA
abundance: NA
v_gene: TRBV11-2
j_gene: TRBJ2-7

CDR3nt: TGTGCCAGCAGTTTCCCGGGACTAGTGCCCAATGAGCAGTTCTTC
CDR3aa: CASSFPGLVPNEQFF
d_gene: TRBD2
abundance: NA
v_gene: TRBV12-3/TRBV12-4
j_gene: TRBJ2-1

CDR3nt: TGCGCCAGCAGCCCGGACACTAGCGGGTTCTTCTACGAGCAGTACTTC
CDR3aa: CASSPDTSGFFYEQYF
d_gene: TRBD2
abundance: NA
v_gene: TRBV4-3
j_gene: TRBJ2-7

CDR3nt: TGTGCCAGCAGCCAAGTTGAAACAGGTCCTTCACCCCTCCACTTT
CDR3aa: CASSQVETGPSPLHF
d_gene: NA
abundance: NA
v_gene: TRBV3-1
j_gene: TRBJ1-6

CDR3nt: TGTGCCAGCAGTTTATTGACCCAGGAAGCTTTCTTT
CDR3aa: CASSLLTQEAFF
d_gene: NA
abundance: NA
v_gene: TRBV28
j_gene: TRBJ1-1

CDR3nt: TGTGCCAGCAGCTCCTGGACTAGCGGGATATACAATGAGCAGTTCTTC
CDR3aa: CASSSWTSGIYNEQFF
d_gene: TRBD2
abundance: NA
v_gene: TRBV7-9
j_gene: TRBJ2-1

CDR3nt: TGTGCCATCAGTTACAGCGACAGGGGCACTGAAGCTTTCTTT
CDR3aa: CAISYSDRGTEAFF
d_gene: TRBD1
abundance: NA
v_gene: TRBV10-3
j_gene: TRBJ1-1

CDR3nt: TGCAGTGCCCCGAGGGGCAGGGGGCTCTACGAGCAGTACTTC
CDR3aa: CSAPRGRGLYEQYF
d_gene: TRBD1
abundance: few
v_gene: TRBV20-1
j_gene: TRBJ2-7

CDR3nt: TGTGCCAGCAGCCAAGATCATAACGGTTACAACATTCAGTACTTC
CDR3aa: CASSQDHNGYNIQYF
d_gene: NA
abundance: few
v_gene: TRBV4-2
j_gene: TRBJ2-4

CDR3nt: TGTGCCAGCAGCAAAGAGGAGGGCAGGGTCCCCTACAATGAGCAGTTCTTC
CDR3aa: CASSKEEGRVPYNEQFF
d_gene: NA
abundance: NA
v_gene: TRBV21-1
j_gene: TRBJ2-1

CDR3nt: TGTGCCAGCTCACCACAAACGGATCAAGAGACCCAGTACTTC
CDR3aa: CASSPQTDQETQYF
d_gene: NA
abundance: NA
v_gene: TRBV18
j_gene: TRBJ2-5

CDR3nt: TGTGCCAGCAGCATGAGGCTGCGCGAGCTAGCGGGGGATAGCTCCTACGAGCAGTACTTC
CDR3aa: CASSMRLRELAGDSSYEQYF
d_gene: TRBD2
abundance: few
v_gene: TRBV7-8
j_gene: TRBJ2-7

CDR3nt: TGCAGTGCTGCGCCTTCCGGGACAGGGGTACCCCAGGACACCTTC
CDR3aa: CSAAPSGTGVPQDTF
d_gene: TRBD1
abundance: NA
v_gene: TRBV20-1
j_gene: TRBJ1-2

CDR3nt: TGCGCCAGCAGCACGGGGGACAGAAGTCAAGAGACCCAGTACTTC
CDR3aa: CASSTGDRSQETQYF
d_gene: NA
abundance: few
v_gene: TRBV5-1
j_gene: TRBJ2-5

CDR3nt: TGTGCCAGCAGCCAAGAAGAGACTAGCGGGAATCGGGAGCTGTTTTTT
CDR3aa: CASSQEETSGNRELFF
d_gene: TRBD2
abundance: NA
v_gene: TRBV4-2
j_gene: TRBJ2-2

CDR3nt: TGTGCCAGCAGGGGGGCCCGCCGTGGGGAGCTGTTTTTT
CDR3aa: CASRGARRGELFF
d_gene: NA
abundance: few
v_gene: TRBV7-9
j_gene: TRBJ2-2

CDR3nt: TGTGCCAGCAGTTCGCATTCTGGCGGGACCGTCTACGAGCAGTACTTC
CDR3aa: CASSSHSGGTVYEQYF
d_gene: NA
abundance: few
v_gene: TRBV12-3/TRBV12-4
j_gene: TRBJ2-7

CDR3nt: TGCGCCAGCAGCCCCGACGGGGGAAAAAACATTCAGTACTTC
CDR3aa: CASSPDGGKNIQYF
d_gene: NA
abundance: NA
v_gene: TRBV5-1
j_gene: TRBJ2-4

CDR3nt: TGTGCCAGCAGTTACTCGCCACCGGGACAGGGTTTTGAAGCTTTCTTT
CDR3aa: CASSYSPPGQGFEAFF
d_gene: TRBD1
abundance: few
v_gene: TRBV6-5
j_gene: TRBJ1-1

CDR3nt: TGTGCCAGCAGCCGACAACCGGGACGGGAATACACCGGGGAGCTGTTTTTT
CDR3aa: CASSRQPGREYTGELFF
d_gene: NA
abundance: many
v_gene: TRBV5-5
j_gene: TRBJ2-2

CDR3nt: TGTGCCAGCAGCCAAGAACAGTCTCGGGACGAGCAGTACTTC
CDR3aa: CASSQEQSRDEQYF
d_gene: NA
abundance: many
v_gene: TRBV3-1
j_gene: TRBJ2-7

CDR3nt: TGTGCCAGCAGCTTTGGGACAGGGTTCCAAGAGACCCAGTACTTC
CDR3aa: CASSFGTGFQETQYF
d_gene: TRBD1
abundance: NA
v_gene: TRBV9
j_gene: TRBJ2-5

CDR3nt: TGTGCCAGCAGCCACGATGGGGAGGGGGGGCCGCTAGCTCATGAGCAGTTCTTC
CDR3aa: CASSHDGEGGPLAHEQFF
d_gene: NA
abundance: NA
v_gene: TRBV4-2
j_gene: TRBJ2-1

CDR3nt: TGTGCCAGCTCAATGGACGGTACCTATGGCTACACCTTC
CDR3aa: CASSMDGTYGYTF
d_gene: NA
abundance: few
v_gene: TRBV18
j_gene: TRBJ1-2

CDR3nt: TGTGCCAGCACTGCAGGGACCTATGGCTACACCTTC
CDR3aa: CASTAGTYGYTF
d_gene: NA
abundance: few
v_gene: TRBV6-5
j_gene: TRBJ1-2

CDR3nt: TGCAGTGCTTTGATTTCTAGCGGGAGCACCGGGGAGCTGTTTTTT
CDR3aa: CSALISSGSTGELFF
d_gene: TRBD2
abundance: few
v_gene: TRBV20-1
j_gene: TRBJ2-2

CDR3nt: TGTGCCAGCAGTAAGGGACTTATGAGCTCCTACGAGCAGTACTTC
CDR3aa: CASSKGLMSSYEQYF
d_gene: NA
abundance: few
v_gene: TRBV2
j_gene: TRBJ2-7

CDR3nt: TGCAGTGCTTCGGGACTAGCGGGGGAGGCCTACAATGAGCAGTTCTTC
CDR3aa: CSASGLAGEAYNEQFF
d_gene: TRBD2
abundance: NA
v_gene: TRBV20-1
j_gene: TRBJ2-1

CDR3nt: TGTGCCACCAGTGCCGCCCTGGCGGGAGGGTCCTACAATGAGCAGTTCTTC
CDR3aa: CATSAALAGGSYNEQFF
d_gene: TRBD2
abundance: NA
v_gene: TRBV24-1
j_gene: TRBJ2-1

CDR3nt: TGTGCCAGCAGCTTGTGGGGGACAGGGTCAGGGGCCAACGTCCTGACTTTC
CDR3aa: CASSLWGTGSGANVLTF
d_gene: TRBD1
abundance: NA
v_gene: TRBV5-6
j_gene: TRBJ2-6

CDR3nt: TGTGCCAGCAGCTCAACTTCCGACGAGCAGTACTTC
CDR3aa: CASSSTSDEQYF
d_gene: NA
abundance: NA
v_gene: TRBV11-2
j_gene: TRBJ2-7

CDR3nt: TGTGCCAGCAGTTTATATGGAGGGAATGAGCAGTTCTTC
CDR3aa: CASSLYGGNEQFF
d_gene: NA
abundance: few
v_gene: TRBV12-3/TRBV12-4
j_gene: TRBJ2-1

CDR3nt: TGCAGCGGGGCGGAAAAGATCGCGGATACGCAGTATTTT
CDR3aa: CSGAEKIADTQYF
d_gene: NA
abundance: NA
v_gene: TRBV29-1
j_gene: TRBJ2-3

CDR3nt: TGTGCCAGCTCACGAGGCGGGGGAAACAACGAGCAGTACTTC
CDR3aa: CASSRGGGNNEQYF
d_gene: TRBD2
abundance: few
v_gene: TRBV18
j_gene: TRBJ2-7

CDR3nt: TGCGCCAGCAGCCAAGGGGCGCCGGGACAGGGGGGCGAGCAGTACTTC
CDR3aa: CASSQGAPGQGGEQYF
d_gene: TRBD1
abundance: NA
v_gene: TRBV4-1
j_gene: TRBJ2-7

CDR3nt: TGTGCCAGCAACCGACAGGGGGCAAGCAATGAGCAGTTCTTC
CDR3aa: CASNRQGASNEQFF
d_gene: TRBD1
abundance: NA
v_gene: TRBV6-2/TRBV6-3
j_gene: TRBJ2-1

CDR3nt: TGTGCCAGCAGCCAGAACCGACAGCTCCTACAAGACCCTCTTAGCACAGATACGCAGTATTTT
CDR3aa: CASSQNRQLLQDPLSTDTQYF
d_gene: NA
abundance: NA
v_gene: TRBV7-9
j_gene: TRBJ2-3

CDR3nt: TGCAGCGTTGAGGGCTGTGGAAACACCATATATTTT
CDR3aa: CSVEGCGNTIYF
d_gene: NA
abundance: NA
v_gene: TRBV29-1
j_gene: TRBJ1-3

CDR3nt: TGTGCCAGTAGTATCCGATTTGTCCCCAGCTATGGCTACACCTTC
CDR3aa: CASSIRFVPSYGYTF
d_gene: NA
abundance: few
v_gene: TRBV19
j_gene: TRBJ1-2

CDR3nt: TGCGCCAGCAGCTTTGAGGGGACAGGTGCTTTGGGTGAGCAGTTCTTC
CDR3aa: CASSFEGTGALGEQFF
d_gene: TRBD1
abundance: NA
v_gene: TRBV5-1
j_gene: TRBJ2-1

CDR3nt: TGCAGCGTTGCTAAGGGGCGAGAGACCCAGTACTTC
CDR3aa: CSVAKGRETQYF
d_gene: NA
abundance: NA
v_gene: TRBV29-1
j_gene: TRBJ2-5